This T cell receptor beta chain emerged from a study of T-cell memory formation after mild COVID-19. V was clipped by 4 bases and J by 1 base; unmatched bases: 4. The CDR3 contains 13 residues. Per germline, CDR1 DFQATT and CDR2 SNEGSKA (reference sequence). Using its own MiXCR run on the 5' RACE reads, TCRdb lists one record per CDR3 protein. Here the sample spans 310,000 or so distinct CDR3 sequences, roughly 15% being singletons. This TCR derives from a man aged 18 to 35 who had mild COVID-19 (a few samples of this study predate the infection). Cell type and time point are not known. The chain is built from TRBV20-1 and TRBJ2-7; 7 bases align to TRBD1. Specimen: PBMCs or a T cell subset sorted from them (not recorded which). CDR3 region: CSAKKGQSYEQYV. The CDR3 coding sequence is TGCAGTGCTAAGAAGGGACAGTCCTACGAGCAGTACGTC.